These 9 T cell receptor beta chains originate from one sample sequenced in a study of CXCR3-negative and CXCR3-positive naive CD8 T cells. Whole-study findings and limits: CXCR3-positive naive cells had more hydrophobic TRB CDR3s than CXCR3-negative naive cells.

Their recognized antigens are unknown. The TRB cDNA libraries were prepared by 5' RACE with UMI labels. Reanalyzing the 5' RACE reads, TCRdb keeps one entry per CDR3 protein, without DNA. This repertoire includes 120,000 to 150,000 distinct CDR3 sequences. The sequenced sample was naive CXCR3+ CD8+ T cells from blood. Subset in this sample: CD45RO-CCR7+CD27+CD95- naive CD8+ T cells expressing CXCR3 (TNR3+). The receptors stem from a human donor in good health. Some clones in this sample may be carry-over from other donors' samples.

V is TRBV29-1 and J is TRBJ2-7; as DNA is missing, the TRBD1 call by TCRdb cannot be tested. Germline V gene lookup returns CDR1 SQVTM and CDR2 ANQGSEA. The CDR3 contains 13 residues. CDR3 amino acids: CSASSPLTYEQYF.

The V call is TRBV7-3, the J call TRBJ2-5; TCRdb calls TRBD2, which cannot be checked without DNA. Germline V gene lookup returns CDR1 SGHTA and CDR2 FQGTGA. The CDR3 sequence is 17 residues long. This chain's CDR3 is CASSLITLAGIRETQYF. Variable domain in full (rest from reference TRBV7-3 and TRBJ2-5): GAGVSQTPSNKVTEKGKYVELRCDPISGHTALYWYRQSLGQGPEFLIYFQGTGAADDSGLPNDRFFAVRPEGSVSTLKIQRTERGDSAVYLCASSLITLAGIRETQYFGPGTRLLVL.

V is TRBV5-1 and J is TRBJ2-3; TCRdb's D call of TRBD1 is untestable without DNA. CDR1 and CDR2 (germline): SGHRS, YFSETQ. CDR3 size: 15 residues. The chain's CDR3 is CASSLRFREGDTQYF.

CDR3 loop: CASSQLPKTEAFF. The rearrangement links TRBV14 to TRBJ1-1. Germline V gene sequence: CDR1 SGHDN, CDR2 FVKESK. The CDR3 spans 13 residues.

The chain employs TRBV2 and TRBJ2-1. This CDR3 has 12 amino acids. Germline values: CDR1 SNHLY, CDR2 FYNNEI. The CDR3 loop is CASGEGGNEQFF.

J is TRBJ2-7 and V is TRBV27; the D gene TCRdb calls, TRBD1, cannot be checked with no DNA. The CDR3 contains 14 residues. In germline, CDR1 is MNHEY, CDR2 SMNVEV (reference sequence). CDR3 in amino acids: CASSWDISSYEQYF.

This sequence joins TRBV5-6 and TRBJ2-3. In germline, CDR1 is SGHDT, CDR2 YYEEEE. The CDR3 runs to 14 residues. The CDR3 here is CASSFYPGQDTQYF.

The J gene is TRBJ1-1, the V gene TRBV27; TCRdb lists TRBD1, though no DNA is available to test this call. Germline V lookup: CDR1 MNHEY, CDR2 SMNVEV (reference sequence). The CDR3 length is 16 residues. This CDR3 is CASRHRGTGMNTEAFF.

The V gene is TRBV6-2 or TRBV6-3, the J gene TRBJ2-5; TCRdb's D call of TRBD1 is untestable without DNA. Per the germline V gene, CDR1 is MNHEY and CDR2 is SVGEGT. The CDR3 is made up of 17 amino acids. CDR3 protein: CASSYDWDGGGRETQYF.